Listed here is a single T cell receptor (beta chain). Antigen unknown. This specimen comes from a study of cytomegalovirus exposure and HLA in healthy donors. PCR involved 60 Vbeta and 13 Jbeta primers. Authors' data handling: About 10 million shared chains were among approximately 80 million unique TCR beta chains counted in a later analysis. Clones were read by immunoSEQ multiplex PCR, and TCRdb kept only the in-frame ones, dropping some. V, J and clone size derive from that table, while D and trimming were established from the DNA sequence. The sample contains about 92,000 clones, 69% of which appear only once. Findings and limits, study-wide: Previously analyzed data showed that most TCR beta V segments were productive at a frequency of about 90% or about 30%.

After removal of 2 bases from V and 5 bases from J, the junction contained 11 bases not matched to a gene. This CDR3 region has 17 residues. CDR1 is SGHRS and CDR2 is YFSETQ in the germline V gene. This TCR came from a man aged 50 to 59 in good health and CMV-seronegative. Input material: PBMCs. This chain links TRBV5-1 with TRBJ2-5; 11 positions agree with TRBD1. CDR3 amino acids: CASSFSGTGGIGETQYF. The DNA of the CDR3 is TGCGCCAGCAGCTTTTCTGGGACAGGGGGTATCGGGGAGACCCAGTACTTC.